This T cell receptor beta chain was documented in a study of vaccination and CD4 T cells after COVID-19. Study details: The BNT162b2 or mRNA-1273 vaccine was given to participants in two doses. Each post-COVID sample was drawn after diagnosis, and the median interval was approximately 100 days (range 35 to 161). Study findings and constraints: The appearance of a median approximately 90% of reactive clones in convalescent patients occurred only post-vaccination. No early post-infection timepoints were studied, and convalescent patients studied were relatively few.

Treatment reported: approximately nine-day PBMC culture with coronavirus spike peptide pools or control peptides (ViraFEST assay). Germline-derived CDR1 and CDR2 are SGHAT and FQNNGV. V was pared by 5 bases and J by 0 bases, with 3 bases of the junction left unmatched. CDR3 length equals 14 residues. Of note for this clonotype: The target antigen is unknown.

Sequence data for DNA of cultured CD4+ T cells were generated by the Oncomine TCR Beta short-read assay. TCRdb recomputed calls from the PCR reads with MiXCR, one row per CDR3 protein. Among approximately 22,000 distinct CDR3 sequences listed, less than 70% were seen once. The gene calls are TRBV11-2 and TRBJ2-7, with 8 positions matching TRBD2. The sample was CD4+ T cells from blood, cultured in vitro. The receptor was isolated from a human donor who had recovered from COVID-19. The CDR3 coding sequence is TGTGCCAGCAGCCTAGCGGGCCCCTCCTACGAGCAGTACTTC. It yields the protein CASSLAGPSYEQYF.